The TCR beta chain described here comes from a study of T-cell reconstitution after alpha-beta-depleted transplantation in children. CDR3 length equals 15 residues. Trimming took 4 bases from V and 0 from J; bases not matched to a gene: 4. Per germline, CDR1 SGHRS and CDR2 YFSETQ. Whole-study results and caveats: Expanded graft clones, several hundred of them, were reportedly the source of alpha-beta T cells about two months after transplant. A year had passed since transplant, and T-cell counts and diversity by then came mostly from newly produced T cells.

This clonotype came up a few times. Antigen specificity is unknown. During its preparation, the TCRbeta library received unique molecular identifiers. MiXCR was run by TCRdb on the PCR reads, yielding one entry per CDR3 protein. This sample carries around 78,000 distinct CDR3 sequences, roughly 13% of them seen once, and the ten largest clones take about 26%. The sample in question was PBMCs, mostly from graft donor cells, obtained 180 days after TCRalphabeta/CD19-depleted stem cell transplant. The chain recombines TRBV5-1 with TRBJ1-3; the match to TRBD1 covers 7 bases. This clonotype was obtained from a male patient between 2 and 10 years old who had a stem cell transplant for acute lymphoblastic leukemia, so the T cells may come from the graft donor. CDR3 bases: TGCGCCAGCAGCCCAGGGGGTTCCTCTGGAAACACCATATATTTT. Translating gives CASSPGGSSGNTIYF.